This T cell receptor beta chain was sequenced in a study of T cell repertoires in cytomegalovirus infection. Study background: The authors used CMV epitopes that were HLA-C-restricted (recently identified) and HLA-B-restricted (well studied). Indicated by public TCR beta signatures were CMV infection and matching HLA type. Study-wide findings and caveats: Summed frequency of shared TCR beta families picked out CMV carriers who also had the relevant HLA. HLA-C-restricted CMV-specific TCR beta clonotypes prevailed in the ex vivo response.

MiXCR was run by TCRdb on the reads, yielding one entry per CDR3 protein. There are roughly 90,000 distinct CDR3 sequences in the sample; 25% to 35% occur only once, and less than 75% lies in the top ten. The length of the CDR3 is 18 residues. The germline V gene has CDR1 MNHNS and CDR2 SASEGT. Germline trimming cut 7 bases from V and 5 bases from J; bases unmatched to any gene: 17. About this clonotype itself: Its antigen is still unknown.

The material sequenced was CD8+ T cells from cultured PBMCs, taken from culture after CMV antigen stimulation. This sequence originates from a human donor in good health (CMV status not recorded). Some clones in this sample may be carry-over from other donors' samples. V and J are TRBV6-1 and TRBJ2-1, with 10 bases identical to TRBD2. For the CDR3, the DNA is TGTGCCAGCATCAAAAAAGGGCTAGCGGGGGCCCTACACAATGAGCAGTTCTTC. It encodes CASIKKGLAGALHNEQFF.